A selection of T cell receptor beta chains follows, all from one sample in a study of blood T cell repertoires in COVID-19. TCRdb's table, derived via immunoSEQ multiplex PCR, lists solely in-frame clones and lacks some. Of roughly 390,000 clones detected, less than 85% appear once; the ten largest clones hold 3.6%. The sequenced sample was peripheral blood. These receptors all come from a woman aged 18-29 years with acute or convalescent COVID-19. Each CDR3 is given with its conserved first and last residue. The order of the fields is D gene, clone size, J gene, V gene, CDR3 protein, CDR3 DNA. D genes are given only for firm matches. Clone size, where shown, is once, few, many, or a class for clones that have expanded.

TRBD1 | . | TRBJ1-2 | TRBV7-3 | CASSIGTAGDSGYTF | TGTGCCAGCAGCATAGGGACAGCGGGGGATAGTGGCTACACCTTC
. | . | TRBJ2-2 | TRBV5-1 | CASSLVGGRGTGELFF | TGCGCCAGCAGCTTGGTCGGGGGTCGGGGCACCGGGGAGCTGTTTTTT
. | . | TRBJ1-2 | TRBV12-5 | CASDTRQDNYGYTF | TGTGCTAGTGATACCCGACAGGATAACTATGGCTACACCTTC
TRBD1 | . | TRBJ1-1 | TRBV13 | CASSPRDRNTEAFF | TGTGCCAGCAGCCCGAGGGACAGGAACACTGAAGCTTTCTTT
TRBD1 | . | TRBJ2-3 | TRBV7-3 | CASSSWTGDATDTQYF | TGTGCCAGCAGCTCGTGGACAGGGGATGCGACAGATACGCAGTATTTT
. | . | TRBJ1-1 | TRBV7-3 | CASSPQANTEAFF | TGTGCCAGCAGCCCACAGGCGAACACTGAAGCTTTCTTT
. | few | TRBJ1-6 | TRBV18 | CASSPQGGNSPLHF | TGTGCCAGCTCCCCCCAGGGTGGAAATTCACCCCTCCACTTT
. | . | TRBJ2-7 | TRBV7-9 | CASSLATPGGAPYEQYF | TGTGCCAGCAGCTTAGCTACCCCCGGAGGGGCCCCCTACGAGCAGTACTTC
TRBD1 | . | TRBJ1-1 | TRBV27 | CASSSGQGRYTEAFF | TGTGCCAGCAGTTCGGGACAGGGACGATACACTGAAGCTTTCTTT
. | . | TRBJ1-1 | TRBV3-1/TRBV3-2 | CASSPGFMNTEAFF | TGTGCCAGCAGTCCGGGGTTCATGAACACTGAAGCTTTCTTT
. | . | TRBJ2-5 | TRBV3-1/TRBV3-2 | CASSVGTLKETQYF | TGTGCCAGCAGCGTAGGGACTCTGAAAGAGACCCAGTACTTC
. | . | TRBJ2-3 | TRBV6-5 | CASLSSTDTQYF | TGTGCCAGCTTATCGAGCACAGATACGCAGTATTTT
. | . | TRBJ1-6 | TRBV30 | CAWSSAQGHSPLHF | TGTGCCTGGAGTTCGGCCCAGGGCCACTCACCCCTCCACTTT
TRBD2 | once | TRBJ2-7 | TRBV11-2 | CASSWGPGGYEQYF | TGTGCCAGCAGCTGGGGTCCGGGGGGTTACGAGCAGTACTTC
TRBD2 | . | TRBJ2-1 | TRBV4-1 | CASSLSGRAYNEQFF | TGCGCCAGCAGTCTTAGCGGGAGGGCCTACAATGAGCAGTTCTTC
. | . | TRBJ2-1 | TRBV27 | CASSTVFNEQFF | TGTGCCAGCTCTACCGTGTTCAATGAGCAGTTCTTC
TRBD2 | . | TRBJ2-5 | TRBV11-2 | CASTGAITSGDYQETQYF | TGTGCCAGCACTGGGGCCATAACTAGCGGGGACTATCAAGAGACCCAGTACTTC
TRBD2 | . | TRBJ2-2 | TRBV15 | CATSRDKLAGDTGELFF | TGTGCCACCAGCAGAGATAAACTAGCGGGAGACACCGGGGAGCTGTTTTTT
. | . | TRBJ1-1 | TRBV6-5 | CASRVGTEAFF | TGTGCCAGCCGAGTCGGGACTGAAGCTTTCTTT
TRBD1 | . | TRBJ1-4 | TRBV15 | CATSRTGATNEKLFF | TGTGCCACCAGCAGAACAGGGGCAACTAATGAAAAACTGTTTTTT
TRBD1 | . | TRBJ2-1 | TRBV19 | CASSPIRDRGLHEQFF | TGTGCCAGTAGTCCCATCCGGGACAGGGGGCTTCACGAGCAGTTCTTC
. | . | TRBJ1-2 | TRBV9 | CASSAHRTVYGYTF | TGTGCCAGCAGCGCCCATAGGACAGTCTATGGCTACACCTTC
. | . | TRBJ2-5 | TRBV30 | CAWSKDAGETQYF | TGTGCCTGGAGTAAGGATGCGGGAGAGACCCAGTACTTC
TRBD1 | . | TRBJ2-7 | TRBV6-5 | CASSRDRVYEQYF | TGTGCCAGCAGTAGGGACAGGGTCTACGAGCAGTACTTC
TRBD2 | . | TRBJ2-5 | TRBV4-2 | CASSQSRGGRAKETQYF | TGTGCCAGCAGCCAAAGCCGGGGAGGGAGGGCCAAAGAGACCCAGTACTTC
. | . | TRBJ1-3 | TRBV18 | CASSADKLPGNTIYF | TGTGCCAGCTCAGCAGACAAACTCCCTGGAAACACCATATATTTT
. | . | TRBJ2-3 | TRBV10-3 | CAISETKEVIRTSTDTQYF | TGTGCCATCAGTGAGACCAAGGAGGTGATACGAACTAGCACAGATACGCAGTATTTT
TRBD2 | . | TRBJ2-2 | TRBV5-1 | CASSSSRTSRWNTGELFF | TGCGCCAGCAGCTCCAGCCGGACTAGCAGATGGAACACCGGGGAGCTGTTTTTT
TRBD1 | . | TRBJ2-2 | TRBV28 | CASSLYDRGTGELFF | TGTGCCAGCAGTTTATACGACAGGGGTACCGGGGAGCTGTTTTTT
. | . | TRBJ2-7 | TRBV12-3/TRBV12-4 | CASGAMPYEQYF | TGTGCCAGCGGAGCCATGCCTTACGAGCAGTACTTC
TRBD1 | . | TRBJ2-3 | TRBV4-1 | CASSKGATDTQYF | TGCGCCAGCAGTAAGGGGGCCACAGATACGCAGTATTTT